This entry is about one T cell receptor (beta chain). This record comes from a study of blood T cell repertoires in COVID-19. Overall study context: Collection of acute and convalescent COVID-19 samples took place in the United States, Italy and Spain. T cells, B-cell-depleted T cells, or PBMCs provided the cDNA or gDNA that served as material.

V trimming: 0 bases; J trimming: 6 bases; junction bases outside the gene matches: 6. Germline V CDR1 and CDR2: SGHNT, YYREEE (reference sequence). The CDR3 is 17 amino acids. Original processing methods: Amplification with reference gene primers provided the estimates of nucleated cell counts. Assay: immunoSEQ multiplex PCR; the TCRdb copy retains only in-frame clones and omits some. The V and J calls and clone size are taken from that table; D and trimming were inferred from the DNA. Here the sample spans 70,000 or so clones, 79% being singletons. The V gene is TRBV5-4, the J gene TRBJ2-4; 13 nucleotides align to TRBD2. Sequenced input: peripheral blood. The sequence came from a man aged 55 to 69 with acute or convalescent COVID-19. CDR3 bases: TGTGCCAGCAGCTTGGAACTAGCGGGGGGGGTTAGAAACATTCAGTACTTC. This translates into CASSLELAGGVRNIQYF.